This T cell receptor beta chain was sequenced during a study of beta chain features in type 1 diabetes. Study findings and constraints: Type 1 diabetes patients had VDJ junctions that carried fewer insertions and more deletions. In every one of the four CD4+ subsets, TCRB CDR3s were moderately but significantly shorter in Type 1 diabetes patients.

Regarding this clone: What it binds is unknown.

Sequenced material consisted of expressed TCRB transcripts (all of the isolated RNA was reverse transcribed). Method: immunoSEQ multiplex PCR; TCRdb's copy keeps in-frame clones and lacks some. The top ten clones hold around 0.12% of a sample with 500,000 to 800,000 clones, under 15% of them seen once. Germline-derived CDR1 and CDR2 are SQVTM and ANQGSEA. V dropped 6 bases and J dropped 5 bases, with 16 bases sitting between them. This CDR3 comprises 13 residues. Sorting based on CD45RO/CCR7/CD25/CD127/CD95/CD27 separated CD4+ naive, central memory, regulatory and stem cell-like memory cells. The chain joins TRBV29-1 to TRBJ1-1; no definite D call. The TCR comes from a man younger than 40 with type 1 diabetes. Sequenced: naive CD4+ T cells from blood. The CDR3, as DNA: TGCAGCGTATCTACGACATCTGGTACTGAAGCTTTCTTT. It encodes CSVSTTSGTEAFF.